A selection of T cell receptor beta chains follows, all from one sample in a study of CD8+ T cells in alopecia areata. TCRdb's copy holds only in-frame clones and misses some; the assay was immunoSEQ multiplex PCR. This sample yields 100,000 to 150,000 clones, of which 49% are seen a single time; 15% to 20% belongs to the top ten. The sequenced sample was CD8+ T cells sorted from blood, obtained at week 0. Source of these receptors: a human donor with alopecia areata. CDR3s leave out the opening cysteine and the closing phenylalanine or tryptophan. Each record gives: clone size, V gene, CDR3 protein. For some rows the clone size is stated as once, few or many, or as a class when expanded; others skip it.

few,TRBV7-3,DRAPGNQPQH
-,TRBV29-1,SVGGGTEAF
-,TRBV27,ASRYAGFTQETQY
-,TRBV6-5,ASSPLSGFNEQF
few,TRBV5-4,ASSPRSGGYNEQF
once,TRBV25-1,ASSELAGGLYQETQY
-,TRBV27,ASSPGLGGEQF
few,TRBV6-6,ASSYGWDYNEQF
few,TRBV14,ASSQGPRGYRAEAF
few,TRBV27,ASSLGSGYSYEQY
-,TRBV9,ASSVGSPDTQY
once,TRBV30,AWLGGTNEKLF
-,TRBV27,ASSWSGGGEQY
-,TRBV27,ASSLRGSTDTQY
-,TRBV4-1,ASSLVGGMNTEAF
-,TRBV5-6,ASSLAGNEQF
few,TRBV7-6,ASSLSGRGQETQY
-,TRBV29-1,SALPGTGDGYT
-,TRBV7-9,ASDSSTGELF
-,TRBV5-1,ASSLEAGYEQY
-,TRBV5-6,ASSLGGAASGQPQH
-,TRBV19,ASSTGTSGELF
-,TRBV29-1,SVRTSNIQY
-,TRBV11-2,ASSLTGNDYEQY
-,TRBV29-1,SVFGGAGELF
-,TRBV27,ASGWGRVNSPLH
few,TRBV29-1,SATYRGEGTEAF
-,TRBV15,ATSGPGSYNEQF
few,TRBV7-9,ASSESSGGESGELF
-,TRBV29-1,SVAGGNYQETQY
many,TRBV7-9,ASSLGGQVHNEQF
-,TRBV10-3,AISRGETQY
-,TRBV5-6,ASSFAREETQY
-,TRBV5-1,ASTADGNTDTQY
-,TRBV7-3,ASSLMGLDNSPLH
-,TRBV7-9,ASSLSQGLLYEQY
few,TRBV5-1,ATDPGDYGYT
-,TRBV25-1,ASSDPRGTGYGYT
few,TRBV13,ASSSRDRAYNEQF
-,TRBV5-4,ASSVQGAAEAF
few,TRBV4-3,ASSQGLSEKLF
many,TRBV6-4,ASSRGASDLNEQF
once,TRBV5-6,ASSLEENYGYT
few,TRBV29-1,SVGTWGQAADGYT
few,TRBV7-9,ASSSREKGSPLH
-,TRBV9,ASSAPSGGNNEQF
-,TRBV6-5,ASSAPSGDTGELF
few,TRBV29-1,SVRAGGNQPQH
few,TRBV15,ATSSEGTGRSPGYT
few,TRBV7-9,ASSPGGGGQPQH
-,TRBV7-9,ASSLGVYEQF
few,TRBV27,ASSLGTGETDTQY
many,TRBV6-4,ASSAGESDTQY
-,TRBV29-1,SGTSYNEQF
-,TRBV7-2,ASSLRGAGQNYGYT
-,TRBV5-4,ASSPRQGGEQY
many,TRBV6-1,ASSARTGDNSPLH
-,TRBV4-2,ASSQDGGQGAHEQY
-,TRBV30,AWSVGETGELF
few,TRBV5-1,ASSLETGMNTEAF